This is a list of T cell receptor beta chains from one sample in a study of T cell responses to AZD1222 COVID-19 vaccine. Profiling relied on immunoSEQ multiplex PCR, and the TCRdb table lists in-frame clones only, not all of them. This table holds 200,000 to 250,000 clones, approximately 94% found once. Sequencing used peripheral blood, obtained 28 days after the second dose of the MenACWY control vaccine. These TCRs come from an adult who received the MenACWY meningococcal vaccine as a control. Both conserved end residues are part of each CDR3. D genes are given only for firm matches. Clone size is shown for a subset of rows, as once, few, many or a class of expanded clone.

>TRBV7-2|NA|TRBJ1-6|NA
TGTGCCAGCAGCTTAGCGTTGGAGTCACCCCTCCACTTT
CASSLALESPLHF
>TRBV28|NA|TRBJ2-7|TRBD1
TGTGCCTCAGCAGGGACAGGGGTCTACGAGCAGTACTTC
CASAGTGVYEQYF
>TRBV19|NA|TRBJ1-5|TRBD1
TGTGCCAGTAGTATGGCCAGGGGGACCTACAATCAGCCCCAGCATTTT
CASSMARGTYNQPQHF
>TRBV7-9|NA|TRBJ2-1|TRBD2
TGTGCCAGCAGCTTAGGGACTAGCGGGATGCAGTTCTTC
CASSLGTSGMQFF
>TRBV5-5|NA|TRBJ1-1|TRBD1
TGTGCCAGCAGCCCGGACAGGGCCCTAAACACTGAAGCTTTCTTT
CASSPDRALNTEAFF
>TRBV28|NA|TRBJ1-2|NA
TGTGCCAGTCTGTCTCGGGGCCCCGACTATGGCTACACCTTC
CASLSRGPDYGYTF
>TRBV3-1/TRBV3-2|NA|TRBJ1-2|NA
TGTGCCAGCAGCTCCCTGGACTATGGCTACACCTTC
CASSSLDYGYTF
>TRBV10-3|NA|TRBJ1-2|TRBD1
TGTGCCATCAGTGAAGACCTCCGGGACAGGGGGCGCATCTTCCTTGGGTGCACCTTC
CAISEDLRDRGRIFLGCTF
>TRBV7-9|NA|TRBJ2-3|NA
TGTGCCAGCAGGGGGTGGTCAGATACGCAGTATTTT
CASRGWSDTQYF
>TRBV19|once|TRBJ1-6|NA
TGTGCCAGTAGTATCTCTTGGGATTCACCCCTCCACTTT
CASSISWDSPLHF
>TRBV11-2|NA|TRBJ2-5|TRBD1
TGTGCCAGCACCCGTGGACAGGGCCCCCAAGAGACCCAGTACTTC
CASTRGQGPQETQYF
>TRBV6-2/TRBV6-3|NA|TRBJ2-7|NA
TGTGCCAGCAGTTACTCCCTACAGGGTATTCAAAGCTACGAGCAGTACTTC
CASSYSLQGIQSYEQYF
>TRBV3-1/TRBV3-2|NA|TRBJ1-6|TRBD1
TGTGCCAGCAGCCGACCTCTCGGGACAGGGGGAAAGAATTCACCCCTCCACTTT
CASSRPLGTGGKNSPLHF
>TRBV6-1|NA|TRBJ2-7|NA
TGTGCCAGCAGTGAATTTTTTACAGCCAACTCCTACGAGCAGTACTTC
CASSEFFTANSYEQYF
>TRBV3-1/TRBV3-2|NA|TRBJ1-3|TRBD1
TGTGCCAGCACCCAGGGACAGCCGAACTCTGGAAACACCATATATTTT
CASTQGQPNSGNTIYF
>TRBV7-2|NA|TRBJ1-2|NA
TGTGCCAGCAGCTTAGTAGGGGGCTACACCTTC
CASSLVGGYTF
>TRBV7-2|NA|TRBJ2-3|NA
TGTGCCAGCAGCTTAGGAGACGGCAGGAGCACAGATACGCAGTATTTT
CASSLGDGRSTDTQYF
>TRBV5-4|NA|TRBJ1-4|NA
TGTGCCAGCAGCCATACTTTCTCGGGGGGAAATGAAAAACTGTTTTTT
CASSHTFSGGNEKLFF
>TRBV15|NA|TRBJ2-4|NA
TGTGCCACCAGGCCTCGAGGGGTAAACATTCAGTACTTC
CATRPRGVNIQYF
>TRBV30|once|TRBJ2-3|NA
TGTGCCTGCAGGGATATCGCAGATACGCAGTATTTT
CACRDIADTQYF
>TRBV28|NA|TRBJ2-1|TRBD2
TGTGCCAGCAGCCTAGCGGGGGATTACGGGGTTGGCAATGAGCAGTTCTTC
CASSLAGDYGVGNEQFF
>TRBV9|NA|TRBJ2-5|NA
TGTGCCAGCAGCACAACAGGGCAAGAGACCCAGTACTTC
CASSTTGQETQYF
>TRBV9|NA|TRBJ2-7|TRBD2
TGTGCCAGCAGCGTAGCCGGGACTAGCGAAACCTACGAGCAGTACTTC
CASSVAGTSETYEQYF
>TRBV5-4|NA|TRBJ1-2|NA
TGTGCCAGCAGCTTGGCCGGGGCCGGGGATGGCTATGGCTACACCTTC
CASSLAGAGDGYGYTF
>TRBV6-4|NA|TRBJ2-7|TRBD1
TGTGCCAGCAGTGACAGGACAGGTTTCTCCTACGAGCAGTACTTC
CASSDRTGFSYEQYF
>TRBV7-9|NA|TRBJ1-6|NA
TGTGCCAGCCGCCAGGGACTTTCTAATTCACCCCTCCACTTT
CASRQGLSNSPLHF
>TRBV7-9|NA|TRBJ2-7|NA
TGTGCCAGCAGCCAACAGGGGTCCGGGGGGCAGTACTTC
CASSQQGSGGQYF
>TRBV5-6|NA|TRBJ1-3|TRBD1
TGTGCCAGCAGCCTGGGGACAGCTCGAAACACCATATATTTT
CASSLGTARNTIYF
>TRBV7-2|NA|TRBJ2-1|NA
TGTGCCAGCAGCCTGCGGACGGTGACCCCTTCCTACAATGAGCAGTTCTTC
CASSLRTVTPSYNEQFF
>TRBV29-1|once|TRBJ2-5|NA
TGCAGCGTTGACGGTATGGACCAAGAGACCCAGTACTTC
CSVDGMDQETQYF
>TRBV18|NA|TRBJ1-2|TRBD1
TGTGCCAGCTCACCGGCCGTGGGACAGGGGGTCGGCTACACCTTC
CASSPAVGQGVGYTF
>TRBV6-4|once|TRBJ2-4|NA
TGTGCCATCCAGGGTAGAAACATTCAGTACTTC
CAIQGRNIQYF
>TRBV30|NA|TRBJ1-1|TRBD1
TGTGCCTGGAAGGGACAGTGGGAAACTGAAGCTTTCTTT
CAWKGQWETEAFF
>TRBV27|NA|TRBJ1-2|NA
TGTGCCAGCGGGAGGACCGATGGCTACACCTTC
CASGRTDGYTF
>TRBV30|NA|TRBJ2-7|TRBD1
TGTGCCTGGAGGACAGGGCTAACCTACGAGCAGTACTTC
CAWRTGLTYEQYF
>TRBV7-9|once|TRBJ2-1|NA
TGTGCCAGCGGCCCTCACAATGAGCAGTTCTTC
CASGPHNEQFF
>TRBV2|NA|TRBJ2-6|NA
TGTGCCAGCAGTGAACAGGGGCCCGGGGCCAACGTCCTGACTTTC
CASSEQGPGANVLTF
>TRBV15|NA|TRBJ2-1|NA
TGTGCCACCAGCAGAGATACCCCACCCCACAGGGATGAGCAGTTCTTC
CATSRDTPPHRDEQFF
>TRBV9|NA|TRBJ2-1|NA
TGTGCCAGCAGCTCTACAACTAGCGAGCAGTTCTTC
CASSSTTSEQFF
>TRBV27|NA|TRBJ1-6|TRBD1
TGTGCCAGCAGTCTTCGACAGGGACGTTCACCCCTCCACTTT
CASSLRQGRSPLHF
>TRBV3-1/TRBV3-2|NA|TRBJ2-3|TRBD2
TGTGCCAGCAGCCAGGGACTAGCGGGAGGTGTAGGCACAGATACGCAGTATTTT
CASSQGLAGGVGTDTQYF